The T cell receptor (beta chain) under discussion was sequenced for a study of PD-1 blockade in classical Hodgkin lymphoma (dated by TCRdb to the early 2020s). Notes on the research overall: Nivolumab dosing was 3 mg/kg intravenously every 2 weeks, continuing until either disease progression or unacceptable toxicity. A peripheral blood immune signature of response to PD-1 blockade in classical Hodgkin lymphoma was defined using TCR beta sequencing and CyTOF. General study outcomes and caveats: By C4D1, a significant rise was seen in CD4+ TCR diversity but not in CD8+ TCR diversity (p=0.0027 vs p=0.16), and the rise was most apparent among complete responders (p=0.02). Trial patients achieving complete response had baseline diversity similar to newly diagnosed patients, whereas partial responders and progressors had significantly lower diversity. Baseline TCR diversity was reported to be lower in newly diagnosed patients than in healthy donors and to be lower still in relapsed/refractory patients. The study was restricted to a single clinical trial cohort, and the causes of repertoire differences, possibly disease activity or prior therapy, were left undefined. Diversity was lower in patients who began nivolumab less than 1 year after ASCT, so these patients were left out of later analyses to avoid confounding by immune reconstitution.

As regards this clone: The antigen it recognizes is unknown. No base-level quality is on record; no much larger clone is a single base apart.

What the time point label conveys for this sample: cycle 1 day 1 (C1D1), immediately before nivolumab initiation. Every trial patient had relapsed following autologous stem cell transplantation, and prior brentuximab vedotin exposure was what differed among cohorts A, B and C. A total of under 70 patients with relapsed/refractory classical Hodgkin lymphoma made up the trial cohort, and each patient's best overall response was complete response, partial response or progressive disease. Single-agent nivolumab was administered to trial patients in the multi-cohort phase II CheckMate 205 trial. An independent review committee assessed best overall response using the 2007 International Working Group response criteria. PBMCs from the trial were collected at three points: immediately before nivolumab initiation (C1D1), and during therapy at cycle 2 day 1 and cycle 4 day 1. After peripheral blood was drawn into 8 mL Vacutainer Cell Preparation Tubes, PBMCs were isolated by centrifugation and then cryopreserved.

The germline V gene (reference sequence) specifies MNHNY as CDR1 and SVGAGI as CDR2. Trimming accounts for 5 bases at V and 2 bases at J, while the number of junction bases matched to no gene is 12. The CDR3 sequence holds 16 residues, the cysteine and phenylalanine included. The retained sequence is limited to the CDR3, 48 bases, with the frame set at the first base. The Qiagen DNeasy kit was used to extract genomic DNA both from unsorted PBMCs and from the negatively selected CD4+ and CD8+ fractions. Using primers that anneal to V and J segments, immunoSEQ multiplex PCR amplified the TCR beta CDR3 regions. A synthetic immune receptor repertoire was used to minimize amplification bias, and any residual bias was removed computationally once sequencing was done. Processing in the source paper ran as follows. Repertoire diversity was quantified as the Shannon entropy index using custom Python scripts. The unsorted, CD4+ and CD8+ repertoires were each analyzed separately, with the exception of combined analyses, where CD4+ and CD8+ sequences were merged in silico. A clone counted as expanded when the clone's frequency after treatment rose at least 2-fold relative to C1D1, and clones undetected at baseline were given a pseudocount of 0.5. Clones with 0 or 1 copy at C1D1 were defined as singleton clones, while clones with 2 or more copies were defined as non-singleton clones. Clones expanded in unsorted samples were labelled as CD4+, CD8+ or unknown by matching protein sequences in sorted samples from the same patient. Diversity changes from C1D1 to C4D1 were tested in paired samples using Wilcoxon tests. Here the immuneACCESS table is served through TCRdb, limited to in-frame sequences with V and J called. Missing clones are a known gap in these copies; in checked studies unresolved V genes cover under half, and the rest lacks a known reason. V, J and clone size reflect that table, while D and trimming were determined from the DNA. This sample has about 97,000 clones in its table, and 80% to 85% of those were observed once. The ten largest clones capture roughly an eighth of the sample.

The source was peripheral blood mononuclear cells (PBMCs), collected at baseline. This receptor was identified in a human donor with classical Hodgkin lymphoma. In this chain, TRBV6-6 is recombined with TRBJ2-7, and 7 junction bases match TRBD1. CDR3 loop: CASSTSGQAPTYEQYF. The DNA reads as follows: TGTGCCAGCAGTACATCAGGACAGGCCCCTACCTACGAGCAGTACTTC.